What follows are 22 T cell receptor beta chains derived from one specimen sequenced in a study of T cells after posttransplantation cyclophosphamide. Profiling relied on immunoSEQ multiplex PCR, and the TCRdb table lists in-frame clones only, not all of them. Altogether tens of thousands of clones were found in the sample, and no singletons occur. The sample taken for sequencing was PBMCs. Receptors were obtained from a man aged 40-49 years in good health, CMV-negative, and a related stem cell transplant donor.

This clone was observed at least ten times. The rearrangement links TRBV5-5 to TRBJ1-3, with 7 bases identical to TRBD1. Germline-derived CDR1 and CDR2 are SGHKS and YYEKEE (reference sequence). This CDR3 comprises 14 residues. The V gene end was trimmed by 3 bases and the J gene end by 6 bases; junction bases not matched to a gene: 6. The CDR3 nucleotides read TGTGCCAGCAGCTCCGGGACAGCTTTAAACACCATATATTTT. The encoded protein is CASSSGTALNTIYF.

This clone occurred many times. J is TRBJ2-7 and V is TRBV4-3; 10 bases map to TRBD2. Germline assignment: CDR1 LGHNA and CDR2 YSLEER. The CDR3 is 15 residues long. Trimming cost V 4 bases and J 4 bases; bases outside gene matches: 7. CDR3 bases: TGCGCCAGCAGCCCTGGGCTAGCGGGAGAATACGAGCAGTACTTC. It yields the protein CASSPGLAGEYEQYF.

This clone appeared many times. The J gene is TRBJ2-7, the V gene TRBV28; 9 bases match TRBD2. The trim removed 4 bases at V and 5 bases at J, leaving 9 bases unmatched. Germline-derived CDR1 and CDR2 are MDHEN and SYDVKM. This CDR3 spans 15 amino acids. The CDR3 sequence is CASSSLGGRAHEQYF. As DNA, the CDR3 is TGTGCCAGCAGTTCCCTCGGCGGGAGGGCCCACGAGCAGTACTTC.

There are many counts of this clone. The J gene is TRBJ1-2, the V gene TRBV4-2, with D maybe TRBD1 (5 bases). The CDR3 contains 14 residues. The V and J ends lost 1 base and 6 bases respectively, with 12 bases between them. Germline V gene lookup returns CDR1 LGHNA and CDR2 YNFKEQ. The CDR3 region has the DNA TGTGCCAGCAGCCAAGGATCAGGGAGGGATGGCTACACCTTC. This gives the protein CASSQGSGRDGYTF.

Many counts were recorded for this clone. The chain joins TRBV4-2 to TRBJ1-4, with 8 bases aligning to TRBD1. J was trimmed by 6 bases and V by 0 bases; bases with no gene match: 6. CDR3 length: 16 amino acids. Germline assignment: CDR1 LGHNA and CDR2 YNFKEQ. DNA of the CDR3: TGTGCCAGCAGCCAAGATAAGGGGACAGGCGATGAAAAACTGTTTTTT. Its protein product is CASSQDKGTGDEKLFF.

Ten or more counts support this clone. The genes are TRBV20-1 and TRBJ1-4, with no clear D. This CDR3 has 11 amino acids. V gave up 7 bases and J gave up 7 bases, with 10 bases separating them. Per germline, CDR1 DFQATT and CDR2 SNEGSKA (reference sequence). Here the CDR3 DNA reads TGCAGTGTCCCCGGGAGTGAAAAACTGTTTTTT. Translating gives CSVPGSEKLFF.

This clone was detected many times. The J gene is TRBJ2-3, the V gene TRBV5-4; TRBD2 matches 9 bases. CDR1 and CDR2 (germline): SGHNT, YYREEE (reference sequence). The CDR3 length is 19 residues. J lost 3 bases, V lost 3 bases, and 17 bases had no gene match. CDR3 sequence (DNA): TGTGCCAGCAGCTCAGTATTAAGAGCGGCGGGAGGGGAAACAGATACGCAGTATTTT. Its translation: CASSSVLRAAGGETDTQYF.

This clone was counted at least ten times. The chain recombines TRBV20-1 with TRBJ2-1; D might be TRBD2 (5 bases). The CDR3 spans 11 residues. Germline lookup yields CDR1 DFQATT and CDR2 SNEGSKA (reference sequence). Trimming took 5 bases from V and 6 from J, leaving 8 bases between them. The CDR3, as DNA: TGCAGTGCTGAGAGGGCCAATGAGCAGTTCTTC. Translating gives CSAERANEQFF.

This clone was counted many times. This rearrangement joins TRBV21-1 to TRBJ1-3. TRBV21-1 is deemed a pseudogene. The CDR3 totals 16 residues. The CDR3 spells CASSKALAETGNTIYF. The CDR3 coding sequence is TGTGCCAGCAGCAAAGCGCTCGCGGAAACTGGAAACACCATATATTTT.

This clone was found many times. The genes are TRBV28 and TRBJ1-2, with D maybe TRBD1 (6 bases). Looked up from germline, CDR1 is MDHEN and CDR2 is SYDVKM. Trimming left V 8 bases short and J 7 bases short, with 29 bases between. The CDR3 runs to 17 residues. The CDR3 DNA follows: TGTGCCAGCGGATTTGACAGGTCTCCCCCCTACTTATTTGGCTACACCTTC. Translated, it gives CASGFDRSPPYLFGYTF.

This clone has ten or more counts. J is TRBJ2-1 and V is TRBV7-6; 10 nucleotides agree with TRBD2. This CDR3 has 19 residues. Germline V gene data show CDR1 as SGHVS and CDR2 as FNYEAQ. Germline trimming cut 0 bases from V and 8 bases from J; bases unmatched to any gene: 16. CDR3 sequence: CASSLALYEGLAGEYEQFF. The CDR3 DNA reads TGTGCCAGCAGCTTAGCACTGTACGAGGGGCTAGCGGGAGAGTATGAGCAGTTCTTC.

This clone was found a few times. The CDR3 coding sequence is TGTGCCAGCAGTTCAAACCAGCCAGGGTATTCACCCCTCCACTTT. Its protein is CASSSNQPGYSPLHF. The chain uses TRBV6-5 and TRBJ1-6, with D tentatively TRBD1 (5 bases). The V end was cut by 4 bases, the J end by 8 bases, with 15 bases between. There are 15 residues in the CDR3. Germline-derived CDR1 and CDR2 are MNHEY and SVGAGI.

This clone has a count of ten or more. The rearrangement links TRBV5-6 to TRBJ1-1; 10 nucleotides line up with TRBD1. This CDR3 spans 15 amino acids. Germline trimming cut 2 bases from V and 11 bases from J; bases unmatched to any gene: 12. Germline V gives CDR1 SGHDT, CDR2 YYEEEE. In DNA, the CDR3 is TGTGCCAGCAGCTTACTGACCCTGGACAGGGGGGGTGCTTTCTTT. It is translated as CASSLLTLDRGGAFF.

This clone was found many times. The rearrangement uses TRBV6-4 and TRBJ2-3; D gene ambiguous. The V gene lost 2 bases and the J gene lost 2 bases, with 5 bases spanning the gap. There are 13 residues in the CDR3. Germline CDR1 MRHNA, CDR2 SNTAGT. CDR3 sequence reads: CASSDLPTDTQYF. CDR3 bases: TGTGCCAGCAGTGACCTTCCCACAGATACGCAGTATTTT.

This clone was observed at least ten times. The chain is built from TRBV28 and TRBJ2-5; 11 bases map to TRBD2. The CDR3 has 15 amino acids. Germline V gene data show CDR1 as MDHEN and CDR2 as SYDVKM. V gave up 6 bases and J gave up 4 bases; unmatched junction bases: 7. The DNA of the CDR3 is TGTGCCAGCAGCCGAAGACTAGCGGGAATAGAGACCCAGTACTTC. Translating gives CASSRRLAGIETQYF. Variable domain in full (rest from reference TRBV28 and TRBJ2-5): DVKVTQSSRYLVKRTGEKVFLECVQDMDHENMFWYRQDPGLGLRLIYFSYDVKMKEKGDIPEGYSVSREKKERFSLILESASTNQTSMYLCASSRRLAGIETQYFGPGTRLLVL.

Many counts were recorded for this clone. V is TRBV6-5 and J is TRBJ2-6, with D uncertain. V was cut by 10 bases and J by 0 bases, with 13 bases left in between. The CDR3 runs 15 residues. Per germline, CDR1 MNHEY and CDR2 SVGAGI. CDR3 amino acids: CATFPQNSGANVLTF. CDR3 in DNA: TGTGCCACCTTCCCCCAGAACTCTGGGGCCAACGTCCTGACTTTC.

In its sample, this clone was seen many times. The chain is built from TRBV7-2 and TRBJ2-5; 12 bases agree with TRBD2. The CDR3 totals 16 residues. In germline, CDR1 is SGHTA, CDR2 FQGNSA. Trimming cost V 3 bases and J 5 bases; bases outside gene matches: 7. Written as DNA, the CDR3 is TGTGCCAGCAGCTTCCTAGCGGGAGGGCCAGGGGAGACCCAGTACTTC. Translation gives CASSFLAGGPGETQYF.

This clone has a count of ten or more. This sequence joins TRBV28 and TRBJ2-5, with D tentatively TRBD1 (5 bases). CDR1 is MDHEN and CDR2 is SYDVKM in the germline V gene. CDR3 length: 15 residues. V lost 3 bases and J 5 bases, leaving 16 bases between the germline ends. CDR3 DNA: TGTGCCAGCAGTTTTAATATGGGGCCCGGCGAGACCCAGTACTTC. Its protein product is CASSFNMGPGETQYF.

This clone was found many times. The chain uses TRBV27 and TRBJ2-7; TRBD2 matches 9 bases. J was trimmed by 0 bases and V by 4 bases; bases with no gene match: 10. CDR1 and CDR2 from the germline V gene are MNHEY and SMNVEV (reference sequence). This CDR3 is 17 amino acids long. The CDR3 region has the DNA TGTGCCAGCAGTTCTTTAATAAGGCGGGAGGGCTCCTACGAGCAGTACTTC. Amino acid sequence: CASSSLIRREGSYEQYF.

The table lists this clone with many counts. The rearrangement links TRBV27 to TRBJ2-7; TRBD2 matches at 7 bases. The V and J ends lost 7 bases and 2 bases, in that order; junction bases with no gene match: 8. Germline V lookup: CDR1 MNHEY, CDR2 SMNVEV (reference sequence). The CDR3 contains 14 residues. CDR3 amino acids: CASTSASGTYEQYF. The CDR3, as DNA: TGTGCCAGCACCTCGGCTAGCGGAACCTACGAGCAGTACTTC.

This clone was seen repeatedly, ten times or more. The V gene is TRBV7-6, the J gene TRBJ2-5, with TRBD1 identical over 11 bases. The end of the DNA aligns better with TRBJ2-7, so the J call may be wrong. The V gene's germline CDR1 is SGHVS and CDR2 FNYEAQ. The CDR3 spans 15 residues. CDR3 residues: CASSPGQGATYEQYF. The CDR3 DNA sequence: TGTGCCAGCAGCCCCGGACAGGGGGCGACCTACGAGCAGTACTTC.

Many counts were recorded for this clone. The V gene is TRBV28, the J gene TRBJ1-2; D call uncertain. The germline V gene has CDR1 MDHEN and CDR2 SYDVKM. The CDR3 length is 12 residues. Trimming took 5 bases from V and 5 from J, leaving 9 bases between them. The CDR3 region is CASSPLNYGYTF. CDR3 DNA: TGTGCCAGCAGTCCCCTTAATTATGGCTACACCTTC.